This TCR beta chain was documented in a study of T cells in localized non-small cell lung cancer. Findings and caveats of the study: A median around 57 of the top 100 tumor clones appeared in adjacent lung.

In regard to this clone: The target antigen is unknown.

Clones were sequenced by immunoSEQ multiplex PCR, and TCRdb holds only the in-frame ones, with some missing. The profile shows some 22,000 clones, roughly 80% of them singletons. This sequence originates from a man aged 40 to 69 with stage I lung adenocarcinoma. The sample was peripheral blood, taken before any cancer treatment.

This CDR3 reads CASTHYRGPYEQYF. CDR3 DNA sequence: TGTGCCAGCACCCACTACAGGGGTCCCTACGAGCAGTACTTC. The chain combines TRBV28 with TRBJ2-7; 7 bases map to TRBD1. Germline CDR1 and CDR2: MDHEN and SYDVKM. Trimming removed 7 bases from V and 2 bases from J; junction bases left unmatched: 8. CDR3 size: 14 residues.